A selection of T cell receptor beta chains follows, all from one sample in a study of blood T cell repertoires in COVID-19. TCRdb's table, derived via immunoSEQ multiplex PCR, lists solely in-frame clones and lacks some. The sample has 150,000 to 200,000 clones, about four fifths seen once. The material sequenced was PBMCs or T cells enriched from blood (not recorded which). These receptors all stem from a woman aged 55-75 years who had recovered from COVID-19. Both conserved end residues are part of each CDR3. The order of the fields is D gene, J gene, clone size, V gene, CDR3 protein, CDR3 DNA. D genes are given only for firm matches. The size field is filled for only some rows; it gives once, few, many or a size class.

D gene: -
J gene: TRBJ1-2
clone size: -
V gene: TRBV5-6
CDR3 protein: CASSYKEYGYTF
CDR3 DNA: TGTGCCAGCAGCTATAAAGAGTATGGCTACACCTTC

D gene: -
J gene: TRBJ1-1
clone size: -
V gene: TRBV27
CDR3 protein: CASSLEAGITEAFF
CDR3 DNA: TGTGCCAGCAGTTTGGAAGCAGGGATCACTGAAGCTTTCTTT

D gene: -
J gene: TRBJ2-7
clone size: -
V gene: TRBV9
CDR3 protein: CASILRAGFSYEQYF
CDR3 DNA: TGTGCCAGCATCCTCCGGGCAGGGTTCTCCTACGAGCAGTACTTC

D gene: -
J gene: TRBJ2-5
clone size: once
V gene: TRBV6-5
CDR3 protein: CASSINRISQETQYF
CDR3 DNA: TGTGCCAGCAGCATAAACAGGATTTCCCAAGAGACCCAGTACTTC

D gene: TRBD1
J gene: TRBJ1-6
clone size: -
V gene: TRBV6-4
CDR3 protein: CASRAGQDSPLHF
CDR3 DNA: TGTGCCAGCAGGGCGGGACAGGATTCACCCCTCCACTTT

D gene: TRBD1
J gene: TRBJ1-4
clone size: once
V gene: TRBV19
CDR3 protein: CASSQQGTNEKLFF
CDR3 DNA: TGTGCCAGTAGCCAACAGGGGACTAATGAAAAACTGTTTTTT

D gene: TRBD2
J gene: TRBJ2-7
clone size: -
V gene: TRBV19
CDR3 protein: CASSKNSGASGGYEQYF
CDR3 DNA: TGTGCCAGTAGTAAGAATTCGGGGGCTAGCGGGGGATACGAGCAGTACTTC

D gene: -
J gene: TRBJ1-2
clone size: -
V gene: TRBV27
CDR3 protein: CASVGSPYGYTF
CDR3 DNA: TGTGCCAGCGTGGGTAGCCCCTATGGCTACACCTTC

D gene: -
J gene: TRBJ1-2
clone size: -
V gene: TRBV19
CDR3 protein: CASSSLDRTSGYTF
CDR3 DNA: TGTGCCAGTAGTTCACTAGACCGGACGTCTGGCTACACCTTC

D gene: -
J gene: TRBJ1-5
clone size: -
V gene: TRBV6-1
CDR3 protein: CASSEGSKVGPQHF
CDR3 DNA: TGTGCCAGCAGTGAAGGGAGTAAGGTCGGACCCCAGCATTTT

D gene: TRBD1
J gene: TRBJ1-1
clone size: -
V gene: TRBV5-5
CDR3 protein: CASSVDWDRAPTEAFF
CDR3 DNA: TGTGCCAGCAGCGTTGACTGGGACAGGGCTCCCACTGAAGCTTTCTTT

D gene: TRBD1
J gene: TRBJ1-1
clone size: -
V gene: TRBV2
CDR3 protein: CARKGASSSGTEAFF
CDR3 DNA: TGTGCCAGAAAGGGGGCGTCTTCGTCGGGCACTGAAGCTTTCTTT

D gene: TRBD1
J gene: TRBJ1-1
clone size: few
V gene: TRBV7-9
CDR3 protein: CASSSGTVEAFF
CDR3 DNA: TGTGCCAGCAGCTCCGGGACAGTTGAAGCTTTCTTT

D gene: -
J gene: TRBJ1-1
clone size: -
V gene: TRBV21-1
CDR3 protein: CASINPREGENTEAFF
CDR3 DNA: TGTGCCAGCATTAATCCAAGGGAAGGGGAGAACACTGAAGCTTTCTTT

D gene: -
J gene: TRBJ1-5
clone size: -
V gene: TRBV24-1
CDR3 protein: CATSDAVTGGLQPQHF
CDR3 DNA: TGTGCCACCAGTGATGCCGTGACAGGTGGGCTTCAGCCCCAGCATTTT

D gene: -
J gene: TRBJ1-4
clone size: -
V gene: TRBV5-1
CDR3 protein: CASSLQGEGEKLFF
CDR3 DNA: TGCGCCAGCAGCTTACAGGGAGAAGGTGAAAAACTGTTTTTT

D gene: -
J gene: TRBJ2-5
clone size: -
V gene: TRBV24-1
CDR3 protein: CATSDPGLKETQYF
CDR3 DNA: TGTGCCACCAGTGACCCGGGGTTAAAAGAGACCCAGTACTTC

D gene: -
J gene: TRBJ1-2
clone size: -
V gene: TRBV19
CDR3 protein: CASSMVPGANYGYTF
CDR3 DNA: TGTGCCAGTAGTATGGTTCCAGGGGCGAACTATGGCTACACCTTC

D gene: -
J gene: TRBJ1-1
clone size: -
V gene: TRBV7-2
CDR3 protein: CASSQRGGFAEAFF
CDR3 DNA: TGTGCCAGCAGCCAAAGGGGGGGATTCGCTGAAGCTTTCTTT

D gene: TRBD1
J gene: TRBJ1-5
clone size: -
V gene: TRBV4-1
CDR3 protein: CASSPWTGGGDQPQHF
CDR3 DNA: TGCGCCAGCAGCCCTTGGACAGGGGGCGGCGATCAGCCCCAGCATTTT

D gene: TRBD1
J gene: TRBJ1-2
clone size: -
V gene: TRBV6-5
CDR3 protein: CASIPTGDYGYTF
CDR3 DNA: TGTGCCAGCATACCTACAGGGGACTATGGCTACACCTTC

D gene: -
J gene: TRBJ2-3
clone size: -
V gene: TRBV2
CDR3 protein: CASSEARGSADTQYF
CDR3 DNA: TGTGCCAGCAGTGAAGCACGGGGGTCGGCAGATACGCAGTATTTT

D gene: -
J gene: TRBJ2-7
clone size: few
V gene: TRBV3-1/TRBV3-2
CDR3 protein: CASSQERGDNEQYF
CDR3 DNA: TGTGCCAGCAGCCAAGAACGAGGGGACAACGAGCAGTACTTC

D gene: TRBD1
J gene: TRBJ1-2
clone size: many
V gene: TRBV19
CDR3 protein: CRGSTGPHSFSYGYTF
CDR3 DNA: TGTAGGGGTTCGACAGGGCCCCACTCCTTTTCGTATGGCTACACCTTC

D gene: -
J gene: TRBJ2-3
clone size: medium-sized
V gene: TRBV7-9
CDR3 protein: CASSLVSSATDTQYF
CDR3 DNA: TGTGCCAGCAGCTTAGTTTCCTCCGCGACAGATACGCAGTATTTT

D gene: -
J gene: TRBJ2-3
clone size: -
V gene: TRBV11-3
CDR3 protein: CASSLEGGTDTQYF
CDR3 DNA: TGTGCCAGCAGCTTAGAAGGGGGCACAGATACGCAGTATTTT

D gene: -
J gene: TRBJ1-5
clone size: few
V gene: TRBV30
CDR3 protein: CAWSEGGSQPQHF
CDR3 DNA: TGTGCCTGGAGTGAAGGCGGCAGCCAGCCCCAGCATTTT

D gene: -
J gene: TRBJ2-5
clone size: once
V gene: TRBV7-9
CDR3 protein: CASSLGASHIQETQYF
CDR3 DNA: TGTGCCAGCAGCCTAGGGGCCAGCCACATCCAAGAGACCCAGTACTTC

D gene: -
J gene: TRBJ2-3
clone size: few
V gene: TRBV2
CDR3 protein: CASKRESDTQYF
CDR3 DNA: TGTGCCAGCAAGAGGGAGTCAGATACGCAGTATTTT

D gene: -
J gene: TRBJ2-5
clone size: -
V gene: TRBV5-1
CDR3 protein: CASSPSQETQYF
CDR3 DNA: TGCGCCAGCAGCCCCAGCCAAGAGACCCAGTACTTC

D gene: -
J gene: TRBJ2-5
clone size: -
V gene: TRBV30
CDR3 protein: CAWSLTGLGTQYF
CDR3 DNA: TGTGCCTGGAGTTTAACAGGGTTAGGGACCCAGTACTTC

D gene: TRBD1
J gene: TRBJ2-7
clone size: -
V gene: TRBV7-9
CDR3 protein: CASSLAIQGEDEQYF
CDR3 DNA: TGTGCCAGCAGCTTAGCGATACAGGGGGAGGACGAGCAGTACTTC

D gene: -
J gene: TRBJ1-2
clone size: -
V gene: TRBV10-3
CDR3 protein: CAISGQGNYGYTF
CDR3 DNA: TGTGCCATCAGTGGGCAGGGGAACTATGGCTACACCTTC

D gene: -
J gene: TRBJ1-3
clone size: -
V gene: TRBV5-4
CDR3 protein: CASSSYTGNTIYF
CDR3 DNA: TGTGCCAGCAGCTCATACACTGGAAACACCATATATTTT

D gene: -
J gene: TRBJ1-6
clone size: -
V gene: TRBV5-1
CDR3 protein: CASSLTSYNSPLHF
CDR3 DNA: TGCGCCAGCAGCTTGACCAGCTATAATTCACCCCTCCACTTT

D gene: TRBD2
J gene: TRBJ2-5
clone size: -
V gene: TRBV5-1
CDR3 protein: CASSYQGLAGNEETQYF
CDR3 DNA: TGCGCCAGCAGCTACCAGGGACTAGCGGGGAATGAAGAGACCCAGTACTTC

D gene: -
J gene: TRBJ1-2
clone size: -
V gene: TRBV6-6
CDR3 protein: CASSQTANYGYTF
CDR3 DNA: TGTGCCAGCAGTCAGACAGCTAACTATGGCTACACCTTC

D gene: -
J gene: TRBJ2-7
clone size: once
V gene: TRBV9
CDR3 protein: CASSVGPLYEQYF
CDR3 DNA: TGTGCCAGCAGCGTAGGGCCGCTGTACGAGCAGTACTTC

D gene: -
J gene: TRBJ1-2
clone size: -
V gene: TRBV5-1
CDR3 protein: CASSSAGNWYGYTF
CDR3 DNA: TGCGCCAGCAGTTCGGCGGGGAATTGGTATGGCTACACCTTC

D gene: TRBD1
J gene: TRBJ2-6
clone size: once
V gene: TRBV5-1
CDR3 protein: CASSTWTGAGANVLTF
CDR3 DNA: TGCGCCAGCAGCACCTGGACAGGGGCCGGGGCCAACGTCCTGACTTTC

D gene: -
J gene: TRBJ1-2
clone size: -
V gene: TRBV12-2
CDR3 protein: CASRLDPREGYYGYTF
CDR3 DNA: TGTGCAAGTCGCTTAGACCCCAGGGAGGGTTACTATGGCTACACCTTC

D gene: -
J gene: TRBJ2-7
clone size: -
V gene: TRBV12-3/TRBV12-4
CDR3 protein: CASSFQGAYEQYF
CDR3 DNA: TGTGCCAGCAGTTTTCAGGGTGCCTACGAGCAGTACTTC

D gene: TRBD2
J gene: TRBJ2-7
clone size: -
V gene: TRBV11-2
CDR3 protein: CASSLGSGEGEQYF
CDR3 DNA: TGTGCCAGCAGCTTAGGTAGCGGGGAGGGCGAGCAGTACTTC

D gene: TRBD2
J gene: TRBJ2-2
clone size: few
V gene: TRBV19
CDR3 protein: CASSRLAGGNTGELFF
CDR3 DNA: TGTGCCAGTAGCAGACTAGCGGGGGGGAACACCGGGGAGCTGTTTTTT

D gene: TRBD2
J gene: TRBJ2-5
clone size: -
V gene: TRBV2
CDR3 protein: CASSKAGGRLETQYF
CDR3 DNA: TGTGCCAGCAGCAAAGCGGGGGGGCGTTTGGAGACCCAGTACTTC

D gene: -
J gene: TRBJ1-1
clone size: -
V gene: TRBV14
CDR3 protein: CASSQLLRSEAFF
CDR3 DNA: TGTGCCAGCAGCCAACTCCTCAGGTCTGAAGCTTTCTTT

D gene: -
J gene: TRBJ2-3
clone size: -
V gene: TRBV29-1
CDR3 protein: CSVLDILTDTQYF
CDR3 DNA: TGCAGCGTTCTTGATATACTCACAGATACGCAGTATTTT

D gene: TRBD2
J gene: TRBJ2-2
clone size: -
V gene: TRBV18
CDR3 protein: CASSPQAGWNTGELFF
CDR3 DNA: TGTGCCAGCTCACCTCAAGCGGGGTGGAACACCGGGGAGCTGTTTTTT

D gene: TRBD2
J gene: TRBJ2-1
clone size: -
V gene: TRBV10-2
CDR3 protein: CASRLAGGRDNEQFF
CDR3 DNA: TGCGCCAGTCGACTAGCGGGGGGCCGAGACAATGAGCAGTTCTTC

D gene: TRBD2
J gene: TRBJ2-1
clone size: -
V gene: TRBV4-1
CDR3 protein: CASSSAGGGYNEQFF
CDR3 DNA: TGCGCCAGCAGCTCAGCGGGGGGGGGATACAATGAGCAGTTCTTC

D gene: TRBD2
J gene: TRBJ2-5
clone size: -
V gene: TRBV11-2
CDR3 protein: CASSLAGGKETQYF
CDR3 DNA: TGTGCCAGCAGCTTAGCCGGGGGGAAAGAGACCCAGTACTTC

D gene: -
J gene: TRBJ1-1
clone size: -
V gene: TRBV7-6
CDR3 protein: CASRQGVVTEAFF
CDR3 DNA: TGTGCCAGCAGGCAGGGTGTAGTCACTGAAGCTTTCTTT

D gene: -
J gene: TRBJ2-7
clone size: -
V gene: TRBV3-1/TRBV3-2
CDR3 protein: CASSQRGTDAYEQYF
CDR3 DNA: TGTGCCAGCAGCCAGAGGGGGACCGATGCCTACGAGCAGTACTTC

D gene: -
J gene: TRBJ2-3
clone size: few
V gene: TRBV18
CDR3 protein: CASSAYGSTDTQYF
CDR3 DNA: TGTGCCAGCTCAGCATACGGTAGCACAGATACGCAGTATTTT

D gene: -
J gene: TRBJ1-5
clone size: -
V gene: TRBV7-9
CDR3 protein: CASSLGWEEQPQHF
CDR3 DNA: TGTGCCAGCAGCTTAGGTTGGGAGGAGCAGCCCCAGCATTTT

D gene: TRBD1
J gene: TRBJ1-2
clone size: once
V gene: TRBV5-8
CDR3 protein: CASSYRPGQGRGWEGYTF
CDR3 DNA: TGTGCCAGCAGCTACAGACCGGGACAGGGTCGAGGGTGGGAAGGCTACACCTTC

D gene: TRBD1
J gene: TRBJ2-7
clone size: -
V gene: TRBV5-6
CDR3 protein: CASSPWTGTEQYF
CDR3 DNA: TGTGCCAGCAGCCCATGGACAGGAACCGAGCAGTACTTC

D gene: -
J gene: TRBJ2-7
clone size: -
V gene: TRBV21-1
CDR3 protein: CASSNRLREQYF
CDR3 DNA: TGTGCCAGCAGCAACCGACTTCGCGAGCAGTACTTC

D gene: TRBD2
J gene: TRBJ2-3
clone size: -
V gene: TRBV7-6
CDR3 protein: CASSHPLTSGSDTQYF
CDR3 DNA: TGTGCCAGCAGCCACCCTCTGACTAGCGGCTCAGATACGCAGTATTTT

D gene: -
J gene: TRBJ1-3
clone size: -
V gene: TRBV6-4
CDR3 protein: CASSVRVVDTIYF
CDR3 DNA: TGTGCCAGCAGTGTCAGGGTCGTAGACACCATATATTTT